The clone carrying this TCR beta chain was seen only a few times. Its antigen is unknown. The source of the sample is a study of CD8+CD57+ T cells in acquired aplastic anemia. Whole-study context: The mean DNA yield obtained from sorted CD4+ and CD8+ cells came to roughly 3.4 ug. Healthy donors had, on average, around 11 million reads for their CD4+ cells. Overall study results and limits: Between patients and controls, about 30 CD8+ CDR3 sequences were found in common.

TCR beta VDJ and CDR3 were profiled, and genomic DNA was the template. TCRdb ran MiXCR on the reads and lists one entry per CDR3 protein. The table lists some 190,000 distinct CDR3 sequences, around 59% of them singletons. The J segment lost 7 bases and the V segment lost 6 bases, leaving 11 bases of the junction unmatched. The CDR3 covers 14 residues. The germline V gene encodes CDR1 SNHLY and CDR2 FYNNEI. J is TRBJ1-2 and V is TRBV2; 7 bases are shared with TRBD1. This sequence originates from a human donor in good health, serving as a control. Sequences were obtained from sorted CD4+, CD8+, or CD8+CD57+ T cells (not recorded which) from PBMCs. The CDR3 here is CASSPRRQGFGYTF. CDR3 nucleotides: TGTGCCAGCAGCCCCCGCAGACAGGGATTTGGCTACACCTTC.